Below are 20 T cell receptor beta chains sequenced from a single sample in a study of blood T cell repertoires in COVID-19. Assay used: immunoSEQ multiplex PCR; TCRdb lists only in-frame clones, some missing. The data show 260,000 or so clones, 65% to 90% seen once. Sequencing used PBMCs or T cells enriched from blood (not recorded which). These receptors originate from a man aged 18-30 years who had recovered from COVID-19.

The CDR3 nucleotides are TGTGCCAGCAGTTCCACACGTCGGACAGGTGATAACACCTTC. It is translated as CASSSTRRTGDNTF. The J gene is TRBJ1-2, the V gene TRBV28, with 7 bases that match TRBD1. In germline, CDR1 is MDHEN, CDR2 SYDVKM. The CDR3 loop spans 14 amino acids. V lost 4 bases to trimming and J lost 12 bases; unmatched junction nucleotides: 14.

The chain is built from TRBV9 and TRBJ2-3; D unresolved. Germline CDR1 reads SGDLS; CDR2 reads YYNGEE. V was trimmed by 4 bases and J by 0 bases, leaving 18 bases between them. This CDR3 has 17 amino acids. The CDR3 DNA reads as TGTGCCAGCAGCAGTCCGGGTGCGGCTACCAGCACAGATACGCAGTATTTT. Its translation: CASSSPGAATSTDTQYF.

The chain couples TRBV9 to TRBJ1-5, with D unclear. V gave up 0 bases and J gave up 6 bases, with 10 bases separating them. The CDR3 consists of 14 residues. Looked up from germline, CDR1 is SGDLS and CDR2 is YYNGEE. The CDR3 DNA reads TGTGCCAGCAGCGTAGCTGAGGGCGGTCAGCCCCAGCATTTT. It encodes CASSVAEGGQPQHF.

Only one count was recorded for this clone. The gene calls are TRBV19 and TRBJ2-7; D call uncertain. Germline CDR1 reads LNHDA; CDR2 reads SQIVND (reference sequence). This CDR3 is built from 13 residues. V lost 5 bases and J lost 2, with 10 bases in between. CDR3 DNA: TGTGCCAGTAGTGTCTCGGAGACCTACGAGCAGTACTTC. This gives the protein CASSVSETYEQYF.

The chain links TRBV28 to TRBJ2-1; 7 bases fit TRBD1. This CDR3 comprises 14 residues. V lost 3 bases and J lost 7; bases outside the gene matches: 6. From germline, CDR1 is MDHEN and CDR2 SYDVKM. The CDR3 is CASSFSDRVNEQFF. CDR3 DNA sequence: TGTGCCAGCAGTTTTTCTGACAGGGTAAATGAGCAGTTCTTC.

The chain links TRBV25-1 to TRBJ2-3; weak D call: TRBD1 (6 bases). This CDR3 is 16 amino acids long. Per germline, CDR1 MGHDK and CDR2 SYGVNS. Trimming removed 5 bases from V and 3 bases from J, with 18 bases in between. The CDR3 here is CASSPTTGYRTDTQYF. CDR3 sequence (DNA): TGTGCCAGCAGTCCTACGACAGGTTACCGGACAGATACGCAGTATTTT.

CDR3 in DNA: TGTGCCAGCAGCTTCGCAGGGAACACTGAAGCTTTCTTT. Amino acid sequence: CASSFAGNTEAFF. The chain uses TRBV13 and TRBJ1-1; no clear D gene. V was clipped by 3 bases and J by 1 base, with 6 bases between them. The CDR3 has 13 residues. Germline V gives CDR1 PRHDT, CDR2 FYEKMQ (reference sequence).

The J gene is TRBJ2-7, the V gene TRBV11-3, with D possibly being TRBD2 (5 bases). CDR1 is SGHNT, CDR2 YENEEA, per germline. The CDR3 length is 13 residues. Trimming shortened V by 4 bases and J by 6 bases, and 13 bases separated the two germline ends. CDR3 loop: CASSSPNGSEQYF. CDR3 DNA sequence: TGTGCCAGCAGCTCACCAAATGGGAGCGAGCAGTACTTC.

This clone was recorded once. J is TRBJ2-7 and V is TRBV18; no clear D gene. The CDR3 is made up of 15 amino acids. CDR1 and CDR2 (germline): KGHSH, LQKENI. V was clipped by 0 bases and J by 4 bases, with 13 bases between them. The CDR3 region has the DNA TGTGCCAGCTCACCACCCAACACCCCAGTTTACGAGCAGTACTTC. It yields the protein CASSPPNTPVYEQYF.

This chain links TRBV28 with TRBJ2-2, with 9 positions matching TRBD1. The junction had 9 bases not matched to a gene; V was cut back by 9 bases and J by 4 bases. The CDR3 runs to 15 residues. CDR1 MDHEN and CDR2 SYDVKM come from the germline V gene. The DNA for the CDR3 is TGTGCCAGTCTTCCTCCGGGACAGGGCACCGGGGAGCTGTTTTTT. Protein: CASLPPGQGTGELFF.

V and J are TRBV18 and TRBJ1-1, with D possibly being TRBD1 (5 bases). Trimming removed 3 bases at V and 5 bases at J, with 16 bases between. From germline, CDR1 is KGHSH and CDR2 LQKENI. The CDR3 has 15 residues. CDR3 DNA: TGTGCCAGCTCACCCCGTGGACCTGGGGGGACTGAAGCTTTCTTT. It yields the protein CASSPRGPGGTEAFF. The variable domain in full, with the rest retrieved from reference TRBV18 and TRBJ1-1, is NAGVMQNPRHLVRRRGQEARLRCSPMKGHSHVYWYRQLPEEGLKFMVYLQKENIIDESGMPKERFSAEFPKEGPSILRIQQVVRGDSAAYFCASSPRGPGGTEAFFGQGTRLTVV.

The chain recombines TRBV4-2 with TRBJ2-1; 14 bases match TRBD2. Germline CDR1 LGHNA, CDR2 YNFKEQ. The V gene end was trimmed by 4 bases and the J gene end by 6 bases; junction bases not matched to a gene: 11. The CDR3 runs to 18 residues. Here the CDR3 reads CASSPILMTSGGANEQFF. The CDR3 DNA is TGTGCCAGCAGCCCGATACTCATGACTAGCGGGGGGGCCAATGAGCAGTTCTTC.

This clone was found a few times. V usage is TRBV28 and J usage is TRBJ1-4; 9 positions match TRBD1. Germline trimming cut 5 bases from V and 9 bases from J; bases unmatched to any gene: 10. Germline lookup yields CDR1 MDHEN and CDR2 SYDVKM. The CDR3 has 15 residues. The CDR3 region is CASSEPGQGLQKLFF. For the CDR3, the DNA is TGTGCCAGCAGTGAACCGGGACAGGGTTTGCAAAAACTGTTTTTT. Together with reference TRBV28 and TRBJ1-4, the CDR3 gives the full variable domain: DVKVTQSSRYLVKRTGEKVFLECVQDMDHENMFWYRQDPGLGLRLIYFSYDVKMKEKGDIPEGYSVSREKKERFSLILESASTNQTSMYLCASSEPGQGLQKLFFGSGTQLSVL.

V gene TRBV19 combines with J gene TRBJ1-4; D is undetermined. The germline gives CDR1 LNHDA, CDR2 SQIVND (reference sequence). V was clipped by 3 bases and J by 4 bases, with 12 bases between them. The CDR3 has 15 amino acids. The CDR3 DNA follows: TGTGCCAGTAGTATCCTCCACAGAGTTAATGAAAAACTGTTTTTT. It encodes CASSILHRVNEKLFF.

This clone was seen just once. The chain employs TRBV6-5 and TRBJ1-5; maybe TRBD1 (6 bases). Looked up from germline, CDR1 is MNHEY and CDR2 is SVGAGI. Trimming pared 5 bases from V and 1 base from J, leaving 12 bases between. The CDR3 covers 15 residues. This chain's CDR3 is CASSRGRGSNQPQHF. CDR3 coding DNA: TGTGCCAGCAGTAGGGGCAGGGGCAGCAATCAGCCCCAGCATTTT.

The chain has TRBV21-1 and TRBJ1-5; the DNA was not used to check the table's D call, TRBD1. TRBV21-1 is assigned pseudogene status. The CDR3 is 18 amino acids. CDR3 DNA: TGTGCCAGCAGCAAAGTTGGGACAGAGGATAATAGCAATCAGCCCCAGCATTTT. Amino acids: CASSKVGTEDNSNQPQHF.

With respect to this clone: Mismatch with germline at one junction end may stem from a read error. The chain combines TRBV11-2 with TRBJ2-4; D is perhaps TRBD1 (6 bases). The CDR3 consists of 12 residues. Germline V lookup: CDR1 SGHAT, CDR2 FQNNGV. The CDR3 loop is CASSSGEGHSLF. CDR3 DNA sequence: TGTGCCAGCAGCTCAGGTGAGGGACACAGCCTGTTC.

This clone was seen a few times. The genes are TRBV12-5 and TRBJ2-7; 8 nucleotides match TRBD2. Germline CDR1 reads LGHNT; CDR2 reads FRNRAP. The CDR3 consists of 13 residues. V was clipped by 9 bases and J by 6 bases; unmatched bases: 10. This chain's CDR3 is CASSTSGSPEQYF. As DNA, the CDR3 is TGTGCTAGCTCGACAAGCGGGAGCCCCGAGCAGTACTTC.

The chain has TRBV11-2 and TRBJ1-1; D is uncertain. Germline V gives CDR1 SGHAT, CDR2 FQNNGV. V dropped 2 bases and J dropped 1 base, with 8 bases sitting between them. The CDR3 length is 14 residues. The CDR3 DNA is TGTGCCAGCAGCTTACGACTCACGAACACTGAAGCTTTCTTT. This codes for CASSLRLTNTEAFF.

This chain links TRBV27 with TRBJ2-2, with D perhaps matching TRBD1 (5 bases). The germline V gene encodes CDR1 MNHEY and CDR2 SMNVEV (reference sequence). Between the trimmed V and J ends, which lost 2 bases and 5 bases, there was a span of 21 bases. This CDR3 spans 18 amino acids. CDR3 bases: TGTGCCAGCAGTTTAACGGCCGTAGGCCTGGGGCGTACCGGGGAGCTGTTTTTT. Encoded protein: CASSLTAVGLGRTGELFF.